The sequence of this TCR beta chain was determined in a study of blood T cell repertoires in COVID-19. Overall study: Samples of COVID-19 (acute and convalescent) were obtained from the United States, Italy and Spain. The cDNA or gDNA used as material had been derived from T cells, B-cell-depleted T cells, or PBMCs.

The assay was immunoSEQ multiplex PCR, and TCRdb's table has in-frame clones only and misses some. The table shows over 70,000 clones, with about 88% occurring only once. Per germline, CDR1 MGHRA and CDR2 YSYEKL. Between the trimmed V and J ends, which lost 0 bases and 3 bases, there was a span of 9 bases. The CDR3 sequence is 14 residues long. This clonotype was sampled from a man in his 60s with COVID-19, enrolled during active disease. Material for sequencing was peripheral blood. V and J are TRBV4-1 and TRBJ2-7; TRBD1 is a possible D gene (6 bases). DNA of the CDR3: TGCGCCAGCAGCCAAGAGCCAGGGGACTACGAGCAGTACTTC. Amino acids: CASSQEPGDYEQYF.